Listed here is a single TCR beta chain. Its specificity is not known. This entry belongs to a study of T cell responses to AZD1222 COVID-19 vaccine. Study results and limitations: Across spike, vaccine-associated CD4 TCRs were found, dominant at 160-218 and 743-854. With two AZD1222 doses given, Spike-specific TCR breadth and depth both rose.

Generated by immunoSEQ multiplex PCR, the TCRdb table keeps only in-frame clones and is missing some. The table has roughly 100,000 clones, 88% seen once. Trimming removed 1 base from V and 7 bases from J, with 16 bases in between. Germline loops: CDR1 LNHDA, CDR2 SQIVND (reference sequence). The CDR3 consists of 15 residues. Sequencing was performed on peripheral blood, taken on day 0 of AZD1222 vaccination. The V and J genes are TRBV19 and TRBJ2-5; D might be TRBD2 (5 bases). The clonotype was recovered from an adult in good health. CDR3: CASSIGTSEFGTQYF. DNA of the CDR3: TGTGCCAGTAGTATAGGGACTTCCGAATTTGGGACCCAGTACTTC. Full variable domain (outside the CDR3, taken from reference TRBV19 and TRBJ2-5): DGGITQSPKYLFRKEGQNVTLSCEQNLNHDAMYWYRQDPGQGLRLIYYSQIVNDFQKGDIAEGYSVSREKKESFPLTVTSAQKNPTAFYLCASSIGTSEFGTQYFGPGTRLLVL.